The clone carrying this T cell receptor (beta chain) was observed at least ten times. The germline V and J ends were trimmed by 8 bases and 4 bases, with 11 bases remaining between them. Per the germline V gene, CDR1 is ENHRY and CDR2 is SYGVKD. The CDR3 extends over 12 amino acids. The sample comes from a study of T-cell reconstitution after alpha-beta-depleted transplantation in children. TCRbeta library preparation incorporated unique molecular identifiers. TCRdb reanalysed the PCR reads using MiXCR and keeps one entry per CDR3 protein. The repertoire consists of 780,000 or so distinct CDR3 sequences, with about 15% occurring once and the leading ten covering about 5%.

This receptor was identified in a male patient between 5 and 17 years old who had a stem cell transplant for acute lymphoblastic leukemia, so the T cells may come from the graft donor. The specimen was PBMCs, mostly from graft donor cells, collected 360 days after TCRalphabeta/CD19-depleted stem cell transplant. The rearrangement links TRBV10-3 to TRBJ1-2; D call uncertain. CDR3 residues: CAIGRTFYGYTF. The CDR3, as DNA: TGTGCCATCGGTAGGACCTTCTATGGCTACACCTTC.